This record looks at one T cell receptor (beta chain) sequence and its context. No cognate antigen has been identified for it. The record has no base qualities; no much larger clone is one base away. Genomic DNA was isolated from the sorted cells so that the TCRbeta CDR3 region could be sequenced. The immunoSEQ Assay was used for sequencing of TCRbeta CDR3 regions. TCRdb mirrors the immuneACCESS table, restricted to in-frame sequences. Some clones are absent from its copies; in checked studies, under half trace to an unresolved V gene, and the reason for the others is unknown. The sample table shows 66,000 or so clones, and approximately 92% are seen once. Approximately 23% of the sample belongs to the ten largest clones. Via the germline V gene, CDR1 is MNHEY and CDR2 SVGAGI. The CDR3 runs 12 residues from the cysteine to the phenylalanine. Only the CDR3 DNA stays, 36 bases, in frame from base 1. V is shortened by 2 bases, J by 8 bases, and the region joining them spans 9 bases.

These data are taken from a study of OX40 agonist ivuxolimab in advanced cancers. Some background on the complete study: Ivuxolimab was a fully human IgG2 agonistic monoclonal antibody targeting the costimulatory receptor OX40 (CD134). Intravenous ivuxolimab was administered to patients every 2 weeks at six dose levels: 0.01, 0.1, 0.3, 1.5, 3 and 10 mg/kg. Of the 50 or so patients in dose escalation, about 20 had hepatocellular carcinoma, approximately 15 had melanoma, 9 had renal cell carcinoma and 9 had head and neck cancer. In the dose-escalation cohort, around four fifths of patients were male, and the mean age was about 55 years, with a range of about 20 to 79. Patients were allowed to have had prior anti-PD-1, anti-PD-L1 or anti-CTLA-4 therapy, and around 37% of the dose-escalation patients had previously received checkpoint inhibitors. Three dose-escalation patients achieved partial responses, one with hepatocellular carcinoma and two with cutaneous melanoma. The purpose of peripheral TCRbeta sequencing was to test whether ivuxolimab changed TCR sequence diversity and led to clonal T-cell expansion. The paper covers the monotherapy dose-escalation part of the phase I ivuxolimab trial, which included N ≈ 50 patients.

Overall study results and their limits: In the 0.1-3.0 mg/kg groups, partial responders had among the lowest normalized peripheral clonal expansion, particularly in CD8+ T cells. On average, CD8+ T cells showed more expanded clones than CD4+ T cells after ivuxolimab. Clonal expansion of both CD4+ and CD8+ blood T cells was observed from baseline to week 6 at doses 0.1 to 3.0 mg/kg. The antigen specificity of the clonally expanded peripheral T cells was not determined. Low levels of normalized T-cell clonal expansion were also seen in some nonresponding patients.

Patients with autoimmune disease history or receiving systemic immunosuppression were excluded from the trial. Peripheral blood for TCR sequencing was drawn from every dose cohort at baseline, at cycle 4 day 1 and at cycle 7 day 1. The samples were drawn from a first-in-human, open-label, multicenter phase I dose-escalation trial of ivuxolimab. The trial enrolled adults with locally advanced or metastatic head and neck squamous cell, hepatocellular, melanoma or renal cell carcinoma. CD4+ and CD8+ T cells were sorted separately from peripheral blood before TCR sequencing. The sequence is built from TRBV6-5 and TRBJ1-2, with the D gene not clear enough to name. The starting material was CD4+ or CD8+ T cells sorted from blood, obtained in a trial of the OX40 agonist ivuxolimab. The sequence derives from an adult with an advanced solid tumor such as melanoma, head and neck, liver or kidney cancer. The CDR3 region has the sequence CASSYGQAGYTF. The DNA sequence follows: TGTGCCAGCAGTTACGGGCAGGCCGGCTACACCTTC.